The next 5 T cell receptor beta chains were all read from a single sample in a study of long-term antiretroviral therapy in people with HIV. This was the immunoSEQ v3.0 assay at survey level. Data came from immunoSEQ multiplex PCR; TCRdb stores just in-frame clones and leaves some out. The table shows about 48,000 clones, with about 86% occurring only once. Source: unsorted PBMCs, taken 0.8 years after starting antiretroviral therapy. These receptors all stem from a woman aged 18 to 35 with HIV.

This chain uses TRBV28 with TRBJ2-6; TRBD1 agrees at 7 bases. This CDR3 comprises 15 residues. With 6 bases clipped from V and 2 bases from J, the junction kept 4 bases outside the gene matches. Germline assignment: CDR1 MDHEN and CDR2 SYDVKM. The CDR3 DNA is TGTGCCAGCAGCTCCACAGGGGCTGGGGCCAACGTCCTGACTTTC. This sequence encodes CASSSTGAGANVLTF.

The chain combines TRBV6-5 with TRBJ1-2; a weak D match, TRBD1 (5 bases). This CDR3 comprises 13 residues. Per the germline V gene, CDR1 is MNHEY and CDR2 is SVGAGI. Trimming took off 6 bases at V and 11 bases at J, with 19 bases between the two ends. CDR3 loop: CASRKSGTPWYTF. CDR3 DNA sequence: TGTGCCAGCAGGAAATCCGGGACCCCCTGGTACACCTTC.

This clone has a handful of counts. The chain has TRBV7-2 and TRBJ2-1; D uncertain. CDR1 and CDR2 from the germline V gene are SGHTA and FQGNSA. V was pared by 3 bases and J by 7 bases, with 19 bases between. The length of the CDR3 is 16 residues. CDR3 sequence reads: CASSLGSDPRFNEQFF. In DNA, the CDR3 is TGTGCCAGCAGCTTGGGCTCGGACCCCCGGTTTAATGAGCAGTTCTTC.

CDR3 DNA sequence: TGTGCCAGCAGCCCCCAACCTAGCGGGAGCTCCTACAATGAGCAGTTCTTC. This encodes CASSPQPSGSSYNEQFF. The chain joins TRBV11-2 to TRBJ2-1; TRBD2 agrees at 10 bases. Looked up from germline, CDR1 is SGHAT and CDR2 is FQNNGV. The CDR3 is made up of 17 amino acids. Trimming took 5 bases from V and 0 from J; bases not matched to a gene: 7.

The chain couples TRBV5-1 to TRBJ2-3, with 14 bases that match TRBD2. Germline assignment: CDR1 SGHRS and CDR2 YFSETQ. This CDR3 has 17 residues. J lost 5 bases, V lost 0 bases, and 5 bases had no gene match. The CDR3 here is CASSLEGLAGEGDTQYF. The DNA of the CDR3 is TGCGCCAGCAGCTTGGAGGGACTAGCGGGAGAGGGAGATACGCAGTATTTT.